The rows below give T cell receptor beta chains drawn from one sample of a study of control samples from healthy donors and cancer patients. Sequencing used immunoSEQ multiplex PCR; TCRdb keeps in-frame clones, though not all of them. The data contain about 150,000 clones, under 90% of them seen just once; the ten biggest clones take up over 4.5%. Sequences were obtained from blood. The receptors derive from a man in his thirties or forties in good health. Both conserved end residues are part of each CDR3. Each record gives: CDR3 DNA, CDR3 protein, J gene, clone size, V gene, D gene. D genes are given only for firm matches. A row's size may be missing; if present it is once, few, many or a size class.

CDR3 DNA: TGTGCCAGCAGTCTCCGGCACAGTGATCAGCCCCAGCATTTT
CDR3 protein: CASSLRHSDQPQHF
J gene: TRBJ1-5
clone size: -
V gene: TRBV6-2/TRBV6-3
D gene: -

CDR3 DNA: TGTGCCAGCTCACCAGGGACAGGGGACCCACCCCTCCACTTT
CDR3 protein: CASSPGTGDPPLHF
J gene: TRBJ1-6
clone size: -
V gene: TRBV18
D gene: TRBD1

CDR3 DNA: TGTGCCAGCAGTTATTCCTTCAGGGCGGTCTACGGCTACACCTTC
CDR3 protein: CASSYSFRAVYGYTF
J gene: TRBJ1-2
clone size: -
V gene: TRBV6-2/TRBV6-3
D gene: -

CDR3 DNA: TGCGCCAGCAGCCAAGATTTCGGTCCGGCGGGTCAGCCCCAGCATTTT
CDR3 protein: CASSQDFGPAGQPQHF
J gene: TRBJ1-5
clone size: -
V gene: TRBV4-3
D gene: -

CDR3 DNA: TGTGCCACGGAAAAGACAAGGAGCACCGGGGAGCTGTTTTTT
CDR3 protein: CATEKTRSTGELFF
J gene: TRBJ2-2
clone size: -
V gene: TRBV11-3
D gene: -

CDR3 DNA: TGTGCCACCAGGGGAGGGCGGGGCGGCTCCTATAATTCACCCCTCCACTTT
CDR3 protein: CATRGGRGGSYNSPLHF
J gene: TRBJ1-6
clone size: -
V gene: TRBV15
D gene: -

CDR3 DNA: TGCGCCAGCAGCCAAGAGCCGGGACAGGAGACCCAGTACTTC
CDR3 protein: CASSQEPGQETQYF
J gene: TRBJ2-5
clone size: once
V gene: TRBV4-3
D gene: TRBD1

CDR3 DNA: TGTGCCAGCAGTGTTGCAGCGTACGAGCAGTACTTC
CDR3 protein: CASSVAAYEQYF
J gene: TRBJ2-7
clone size: few
V gene: TRBV2
D gene: -

CDR3 DNA: TGTGCCAGCAGCTCCGGACTCTACAATGAGCAGTTCTTC
CDR3 protein: CASSSGLYNEQFF
J gene: TRBJ2-1
clone size: -
V gene: TRBV7-6
D gene: -

CDR3 DNA: TGTGCCAGCAGCTCACCAGTCAGGGGATATAATGAAAAACTGTTTTTT
CDR3 protein: CASSSPVRGYNEKLFF
J gene: TRBJ1-4
clone size: -
V gene: TRBV9
D gene: -

CDR3 DNA: TGTGCCAGCAGTGGGGGCCCCGGGACGATCTCCTACGAGCAGTACTTC
CDR3 protein: CASSGGPGTISYEQYF
J gene: TRBJ2-7
clone size: -
V gene: TRBV6-2/TRBV6-3
D gene: -

CDR3 DNA: TGTGCCAGCAGCGTAGGGGACAGCTGGGAGACCCAGTACTTC
CDR3 protein: CASSVGDSWETQYF
J gene: TRBJ2-5
clone size: -
V gene: TRBV9
D gene: TRBD1

CDR3 DNA: TGTGCCAGCAGTGGCCGGGACGGTAATAGCAATCAGCCCCAGCATTTT
CDR3 protein: CASSGRDGNSNQPQHF
J gene: TRBJ1-5
clone size: -
V gene: TRBV25-1
D gene: -

CDR3 DNA: TGTGCCAGCAGCCTGACAGGGTACCCCTACAATGAGCAGTTCTTC
CDR3 protein: CASSLTGYPYNEQFF
J gene: TRBJ2-1
clone size: -
V gene: TRBV9
D gene: TRBD1

CDR3 DNA: TGCGCCAGCAGCTCGGTGGTCGGAGGGGTGGCCTGGGAAGCTTTCTTT
CDR3 protein: CASSSVVGGVAWEAFF
J gene: TRBJ1-1
clone size: -
V gene: TRBV5-1
D gene: -